Below are 19 T cell receptor beta chains sequenced from a single sample in a study of cytomegalovirus exposure and HLA in healthy donors. Assay: immunoSEQ multiplex PCR; the TCRdb copy retains only in-frame clones and omits some. Among some 150,000 clones listed, roughly 91% were seen once. The sequenced sample was PBMCs. These receptors were collected from a woman aged 18-29 years in good health and CMV-seropositive.

V and J are TRBV29-1 and TRBJ1-3; D remains ambiguous. The germline V gene has CDR1 SQVTM and CDR2 ANQGSEA. The V end lost 3 bases, the J end lost 6 bases, and 6 bases lay between the germline ends. This CDR3 spans 11 amino acids. CDR3 DNA: TGCAGCGTTGATACAGCAAACACCATATATTTT. This encodes CSVDTANTIYF.

This chain uses TRBV7-9 with TRBJ2-7, with D possibly matching TRBD2 (6 bases). The germline CDR1 and CDR2 sequences are SEHNR and FQNEAQ (reference sequence). V shed 5 bases and J shed 6 bases, with 17 bases lying between them. This CDR3 is built from 14 residues. CDR3 amino acids: CASSPRDSQAEQYF. The CDR3 nucleotides are TGTGCCAGCAGCCCCCGGGACTCCCAGGCCGAGCAGTACTTC.

This clone was counted a single time. The J gene is TRBJ2-7, the V gene TRBV30, with a possible D match to TRBD1 (5 bases). This CDR3 comprises 11 residues. The germline CDR1 and CDR2 sequences are GTSNPN and SVGIG (reference sequence). The V and J ends lost 4 bases and 4 bases respectively, with 8 bases between them. CDR3 region: CAWTGLYEQYF. In nucleotides, the CDR3 is TGTGCCTGGACAGGGCTGTACGAGCAGTACTTC.

In nucleotides, the CDR3 is TGTGCCAGCAGTATGAGAGCGGGAGGGCCTGTCGGTCTCAATGAGCAGTTCTTC. Translation: CASSMRAGGPVGLNEQFF. This chain connects TRBV7-9 to TRBJ2-1; 10 bases agree with TRBD2. This CDR3 has 18 residues. Germline V gene sequence: CDR1 SEHNR, CDR2 FQNEAQ (reference sequence). Trimming at V came to 6 bases and at J to 6 bases, leaving 17 bases not matched to a gene.

The CDR3 nucleotides are TGTGCCAGCAGCGCAGAAACCCTCACGGAGACCCAGTACTTC. This codes for CASSAETLTETQYF. The V gene is TRBV9, the J gene TRBJ2-5; D remains unclear. V lost 3 bases and J lost 5, with 14 bases in between. The CDR3 extends over 14 amino acids. The germline gives CDR1 SGDLS, CDR2 YYNGEE.

This rearrangement joins TRBV10-1 to TRBJ2-1, with D possibly matching TRBD1 (6 bases). The CDR3 consists of 16 residues. The V end lost 4 bases, the J end lost 0 bases, and 13 bases lay between the germline ends. Per the germline V gene, CDR1 is WNHNN and CDR2 is SYGVQD (reference sequence). The CDR3 region has the DNA TGCGCCAGCAGTGGGAGTTCGGACAGCTCCTACAATGAGCAGTTCTTC. Its translation: CASSGSSDSSYNEQFF.

The V and J genes are TRBV6-6 and TRBJ2-1; TRBD2 is a possible D gene (7 bases). V was clipped by 5 bases and J by 7 bases, with 18 bases between them. From germline, CDR1 is MNHNY and CDR2 SVGAGI (reference sequence). The CDR3 is 15 residues long. In DNA, the CDR3 is TGTGCCAGCAGTCCATGGGACTACCAGGGGAATGAGCAGTTCTTC. Translation: CASSPWDYQGNEQFF.

The chain links TRBV28 to TRBJ2-1; D is perhaps TRBD1 (5 bases). CDR3 length equals 14 residues. The V and J ends lost 6 bases and 3 bases respectively, with 12 bases between them. Germline V gene data show CDR1 as MDHEN and CDR2 as SYDVKM. CDR3 in amino acids: CASSPGISYNEQFF. In nucleotides, the CDR3 is TGTGCCAGCAGCCCAGGGATTAGCTACAATGAGCAGTTCTTC.

The rearrangement links TRBV19 to TRBJ1-4; D uncertain. This CDR3 contains 14 residues. In germline, CDR1 is LNHDA, CDR2 SQIVND (reference sequence). Trimming removed 6 bases at V and 0 bases at J, with 8 bases between. The CDR3: CASSYGATNEKLFF. As DNA, the CDR3 is TGTGCCAGTAGCTACGGTGCAACTAATGAAAAACTGTTTTTT.

The V and J genes are TRBV14 and TRBJ2-1, with TRBD2 matching 14 bases. The CDR3 is 19 amino acids. Germline CDR1 reads SGHDN; CDR2 reads FVKESK. The junction had 5 bases not matched to a gene; V was cut back by 1 base and J by 0 bases. CDR3 sequence: CASSQGTSGRIGSYNEQFF. Here the CDR3 DNA reads TGTGCCAGCAGCCAAGGGACTAGCGGGAGGATCGGCTCCTACAATGAGCAGTTCTTC.

The J gene is TRBJ2-2, the V gene TRBV2; tentative D call: TRBD2 (6 bases). Germline CDR1 SNHLY, CDR2 FYNNEI. Trimming stripped 9 bases from V and 7 bases from J, with 15 bases between. The CDR3 loop spans 13 amino acids. CDR3 region: CASNRLVGGELFF. As DNA, the CDR3 is TGTGCCAGTAATCGACTAGTCGGCGGGGAGCTGTTTTTT.

The V call is TRBV6-1, the J call TRBJ2-7, with D maybe TRBD2 (5 bases). V lost 5 bases, J lost 2 bases, and 13 bases lay in between. The CDR3 extends over 14 amino acids. Germline V lookup: CDR1 MNHNS, CDR2 SASEGT. The CDR3 loop is CASSSSSRAYEQYF. DNA of the CDR3: TGTGCCAGCAGTTCGTCTAGCAGAGCCTACGAGCAGTACTTC.

V usage is TRBV10-3 and J usage is TRBJ2-2; the match to TRBD2 covers 14 bases. The CDR3 runs 18 residues. J gave up 3 bases and V 4 bases, and 7 bases lay outside the gene matches. Germline values: CDR1 ENHRY, CDR2 SYGVKD. The CDR3 loop is CAISAGTSGRAYTGELFF. The CDR3 bases are TGTGCCATCAGTGCCGGGACTAGCGGGAGAGCGTACACCGGGGAGCTGTTTTTT.

V is TRBV2 and J is TRBJ2-7; possibly TRBD2 for D (5 bases). The V gene lost 7 bases and the J gene lost 5 bases, with 12 bases spanning the gap. CDR3 size: 12 residues. CDR1 and CDR2 (germline): SNHLY, FYNNEI. CDR3 residues: CASTLADHEQYF. CDR3 DNA: TGTGCCAGCACGCTAGCAGATCACGAGCAGTACTTC.

The chain carries TRBV19 and TRBJ2-7, with 8 bases identical to TRBD2. The CDR3 has 15 residues. V shed 7 bases, J shed 0 bases, and the junction held 8 bases outside the gene matches. From germline, CDR1 is LNHDA and CDR2 SQIVND (reference sequence). The CDR3 DNA reads as TGTGCCAGTACTCCCAAAGCGGGAGACTCCTACGAGCAGTACTTC. This encodes CASTPKAGDSYEQYF.

The chain uses TRBV28 and TRBJ2-7; the D gene is possibly TRBD1 (6 bases). The CDR3 loop spans 12 amino acids. Trimming removed 1 base from V and 12 bases from J, with 13 bases in between. Germline values: CDR1 MDHEN, CDR2 SYDVKM. As DNA, the CDR3 is TGTGCCAGCAGTTTATTGGGGGCGGAGGCGTACTTC. Its translation is CASSLLGAEAYF.

The V and J genes are TRBV5-5 and TRBJ1-1; D not certain. V shed 1 base and J shed 4 bases, with 11 bases lying between them. This CDR3 is built from 14 residues. Germline V gives CDR1 SGHKS, CDR2 YYEKEE (reference sequence). As DNA, the CDR3 is TGTGCCAGCAGCTTGTTTTACAGCAGCACTGAAGCTTTCTTT. It codes for CASSLFYSSTEAFF.

The chain is built from TRBV6-6 and TRBJ1-5; D unclear. The V gene lost 3 bases and the J gene lost 9 bases, with 9 bases spanning the gap. CDR1 and CDR2 from the germline V gene are MNHNY and SVGAGI (reference sequence). The CDR3 has 12 residues. CDR3 protein: CASSYIKLPQHF. DNA for the CDR3: TGTGCCAGCAGTTATATAAAGCTGCCCCAGCATTTT.

The chain employs TRBV28 and TRBJ1-2; 7 bases agree with TRBD1. V shed 7 bases and J 2 bases; nucleotides not matched to a gene: 1. This CDR3 comprises 12 residues. The germline V gene encodes CDR1 MDHEN and CDR2 SYDVKM. The CDR3 region is CASIQGNYGYTF. For the CDR3, the DNA is TGTGCCAGCATACAGGGGAACTATGGCTACACCTTC.